This paragraph reports one T cell receptor beta chain. As yet, its antigen is unknown. The V end lost 3 bases, the J end lost 7 bases, and 9 bases lay between the germline ends. There are 12 residues in the CDR3. Germline V gives CDR1 SGHDN, CDR2 FVKESK. These data come from a study of OX40 agonist ivuxolimab in advanced cancers. Study information: Partial responses were achieved by three patients, one with hepatocellular carcinoma and two with cutaneous melanoma.

This table comes from immunoSEQ multiplex PCR, and its TCRdb copy is limited to in-frame clones, with some not included. Here the sample spans about 61,000 clones, roughly 90% being singletons. Notes on the study in general: Low normalized clonal expansion also occurred in some nonresponding patients. Expanded clones belonging to CD8+ T cells outnumbered, on average, those of CD4+.

The TCR sequence derives from an adult with an advanced solid tumor such as melanoma, head and neck, liver or kidney cancer. Material: CD4+ or CD8+ T cells sorted from blood, obtained in a trial of the OX40 agonist ivuxolimab. The chain uses TRBV14 and TRBJ2-5, with D unresolved. The CDR3 coding sequence is TGTGCCAGCAGCCACCTACCGGGGACCCAGTACTTC. As protein: CASSHLPGTQYF.